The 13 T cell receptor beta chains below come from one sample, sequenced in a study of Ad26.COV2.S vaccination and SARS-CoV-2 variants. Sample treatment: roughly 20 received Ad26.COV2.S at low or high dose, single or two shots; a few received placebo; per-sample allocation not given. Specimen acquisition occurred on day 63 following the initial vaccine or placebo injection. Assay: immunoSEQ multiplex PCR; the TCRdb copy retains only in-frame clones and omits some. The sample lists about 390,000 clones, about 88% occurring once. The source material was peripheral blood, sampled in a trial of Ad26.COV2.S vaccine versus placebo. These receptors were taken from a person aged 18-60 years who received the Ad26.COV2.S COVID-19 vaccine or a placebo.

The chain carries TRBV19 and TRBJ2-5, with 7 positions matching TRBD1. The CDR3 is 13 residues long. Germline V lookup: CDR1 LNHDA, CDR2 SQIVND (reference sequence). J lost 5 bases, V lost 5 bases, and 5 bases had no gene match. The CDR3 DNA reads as TGTGCCAGTAGTGGACAGGCCTGGGAGACCCAGTACTTC. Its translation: CASSGQAWETQYF.

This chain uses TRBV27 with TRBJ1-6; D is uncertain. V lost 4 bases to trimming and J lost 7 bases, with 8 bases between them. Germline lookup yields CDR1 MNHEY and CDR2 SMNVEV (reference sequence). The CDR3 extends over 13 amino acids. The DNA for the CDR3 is TGTGCCAGCAGTTACAGCGGCAATTCACCCCTCCACTTT. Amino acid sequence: CASSYSGNSPLHF.

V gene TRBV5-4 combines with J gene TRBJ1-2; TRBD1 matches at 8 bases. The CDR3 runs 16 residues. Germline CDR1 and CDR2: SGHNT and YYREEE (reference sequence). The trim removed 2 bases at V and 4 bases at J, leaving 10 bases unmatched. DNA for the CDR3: TGTGCCAGCAGCTTAGCGCCGCAGGGGGCCCTCTATGGCTACACCTTC. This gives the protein CASSLAPQGALYGYTF.

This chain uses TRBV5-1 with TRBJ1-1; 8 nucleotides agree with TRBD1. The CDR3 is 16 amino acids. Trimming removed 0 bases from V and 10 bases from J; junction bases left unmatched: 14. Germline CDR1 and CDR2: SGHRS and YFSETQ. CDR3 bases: TGCGCCAGCAGCTTGGGGCAGGGGGCGCACATCAGTCGAGCTTTCTTT. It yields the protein CASSLGQGAHISRAFF.

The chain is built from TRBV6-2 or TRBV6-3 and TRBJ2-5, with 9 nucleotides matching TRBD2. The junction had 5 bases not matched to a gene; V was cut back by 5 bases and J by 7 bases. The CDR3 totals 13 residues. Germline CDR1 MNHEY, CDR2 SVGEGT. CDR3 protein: CASSRTSVVTQYF. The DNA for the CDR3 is TGTGCCAGCAGTCGGACTAGCGTTGTGACCCAGTACTTC.

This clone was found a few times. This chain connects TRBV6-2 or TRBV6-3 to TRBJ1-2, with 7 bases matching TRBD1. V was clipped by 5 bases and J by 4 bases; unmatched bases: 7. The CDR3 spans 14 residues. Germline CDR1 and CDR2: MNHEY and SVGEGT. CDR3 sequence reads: CASSKDREVYGYTF. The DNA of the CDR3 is TGTGCCAGCAGTAAAGACAGGGAGGTCTATGGCTACACCTTC.

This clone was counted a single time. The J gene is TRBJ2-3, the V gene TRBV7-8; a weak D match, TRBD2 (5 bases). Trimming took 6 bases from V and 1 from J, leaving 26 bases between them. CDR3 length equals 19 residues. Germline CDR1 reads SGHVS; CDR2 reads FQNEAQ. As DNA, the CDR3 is TGTGCCAGCAGATCCAGGTCCCCCAAACGTACTAGGGGCACAGATACGCAGTATTTT. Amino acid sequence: CASRSRSPKRTRGTDTQYF.

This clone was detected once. The CDR3 sequence: CSASQGMETQYF. The CDR3 nucleotides read TGCAGTGCTAGTCAGGGGATGGAGACCCAGTACTTC. The chain combines TRBV20-1 with TRBJ2-5; tentative D call: TRBD1 (6 bases). This CDR3 is built from 12 residues. Trimming took 3 bases from V and 5 from J, leaving 10 bases between them. CDR1 is DFQATT, CDR2 SNEGSKA, per germline (reference sequence).

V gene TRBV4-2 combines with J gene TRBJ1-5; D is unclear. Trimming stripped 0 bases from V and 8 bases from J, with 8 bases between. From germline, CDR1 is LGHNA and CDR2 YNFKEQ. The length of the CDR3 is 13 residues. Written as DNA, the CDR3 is TGTGCCAGCAGCCAAGAAGCTGGGGAGCCCCAGCATTTT. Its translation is CASSQEAGEPQHF.

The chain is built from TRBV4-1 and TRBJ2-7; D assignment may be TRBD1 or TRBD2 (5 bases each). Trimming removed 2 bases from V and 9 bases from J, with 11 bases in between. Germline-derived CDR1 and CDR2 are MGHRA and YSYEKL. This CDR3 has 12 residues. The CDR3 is CASSQPGGWQYF. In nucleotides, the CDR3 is TGCGCCAGCAGCCAACCTGGGGGATGGCAGTACTTC.

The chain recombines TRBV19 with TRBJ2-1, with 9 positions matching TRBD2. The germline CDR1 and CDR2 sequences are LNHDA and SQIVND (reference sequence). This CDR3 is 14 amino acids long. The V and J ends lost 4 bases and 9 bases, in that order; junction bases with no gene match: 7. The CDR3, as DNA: TGTGCCAGTAGTACGGCTAGCGGGGAGGGTGAGCAGTTCTTC. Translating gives CASSTASGEGEQFF.

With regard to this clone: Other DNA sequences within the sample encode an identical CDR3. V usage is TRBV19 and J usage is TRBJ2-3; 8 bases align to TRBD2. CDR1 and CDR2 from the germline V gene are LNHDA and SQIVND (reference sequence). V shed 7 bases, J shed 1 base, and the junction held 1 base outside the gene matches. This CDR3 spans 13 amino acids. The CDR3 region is CASTGGGTDTQYF. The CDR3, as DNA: TGTGCCAGTACCGGGGGGGGCACAGATACGCAGTATTTT.

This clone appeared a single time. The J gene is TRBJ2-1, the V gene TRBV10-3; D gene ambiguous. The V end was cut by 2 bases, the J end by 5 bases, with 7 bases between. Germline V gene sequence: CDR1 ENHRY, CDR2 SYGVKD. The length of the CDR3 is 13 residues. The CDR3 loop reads CAISEPADNEQFF. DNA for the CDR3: TGTGCCATCAGTGAGCCGGCAGACAATGAGCAGTTCTTC.